This TCR beta chain was found in a study of blood T cells in healthy people across ages. Note on this clonotype: The antigen remains undetermined.

A sample-barcoded 5' primer and a J-beta primer mix were used in a second PCR of about 6 to 11 cycles. TCRdb ran MiXCR on the 5' RACE reads and lists one entry per CDR3 protein. The repertoire includes 910,000 or so distinct CDR3 sequences, 45% to 60% of them detected once, and over 20% sits in the top ten. A minimum of 5 micrograms of total RNA was extracted per sample. Findings and caveats of the study: Across the age range, TCR beta diversity per million T cells fell in a roughly linear way.

Germline V CDR1 and CDR2: SGHRS, YFSETQ. V shed 4 bases, J shed 4 bases, and the junction held 8 bases outside the gene matches. The CDR3 length is 15 residues. The J gene is TRBJ2-7, the V gene TRBV5-1; 10 bases are shared with TRBD2. This sequence was found in a woman in her sixties or seventies in good health. The sample comprised blood. This CDR3 reads CASSLNSGRGYEQYF. The CDR3, as DNA: TGCGCCAGCAGCCTGAACAGCGGGAGGGGTTACGAGCAGTACTTC.